The 13 T cell receptor beta chains reported below all come from one sample, sequenced in a study of blood T cell repertoires in COVID-19. Data came from immunoSEQ multiplex PCR; TCRdb stores just in-frame clones and leaves some out. The sample records around 250,000 clones, about 84% being singletons. The sequenced sample was peripheral blood. The receptors stem from a woman older than 75 with COVID-19, enrolled during active disease.

This chain connects TRBV7-2 to TRBJ1-4; 8 bases map to TRBD1. The germline gives CDR1 SGHTA, CDR2 FQGNSA. The J segment lost 4 bases and the V segment lost 1 base, leaving 2 bases of the junction unmatched. The CDR3 extends over 15 amino acids. This CDR3 reads CASSLGDRSNEKLFF. For the CDR3, the DNA is TGTGCCAGCAGCTTAGGGGACAGGAGTAATGAAAAACTGTTTTTT.

In DNA form, the CDR3 reads TGTGCCAGCAGCTTACTAGCCCAACCTTCCGAGACCCAGTACTTC. Amino acid sequence: CASSLLAQPSETQYF. This chain connects TRBV5-8 to TRBJ2-5; a weak D match, TRBD2 (6 bases). Germline CDR1 and CDR2: SGHTS and YDEGEE. There are 15 residues in the CDR3. The V end was cut by 2 bases, the J end by 5 bases, with 16 bases between.

This chain joins TRBV23-1 and TRBJ1-2; 7 nucleotides match TRBD1. TRBV23-1 is known as an ORF, though its function is uncertain. The CDR3 totals 14 residues. The trim removed 2 bases at V and 3 bases at J, leaving 3 bases unmatched. Here the CDR3 DNA reads TGCGCCAGCAGTCAACAGGGGGTTGACTATGGCTACACCTTC. Translated, it gives CASSQQGVDYGYTF.

The chain is built from TRBV10-3 and TRBJ2-7; 13 nucleotides align to TRBD2. CDR1 is ENHRY, CDR2 SYGVKD, per germline. This CDR3 spans 18 amino acids. The ends lost 6 bases at V and 4 bases at J; junction bases unmatched: 15. CDR3 nucleotides: TGTGCCATCAGGACCGGGACTAGCGGGGCACAAATCGGGTACGAGCAGTACTTC. It encodes CAIRTGTSGAQIGYEQYF.

This chain connects TRBV4-3 to TRBJ2-1, with TRBD2 matching 11 bases. CDR1 is LGHNA and CDR2 is YSLEER in the germline V gene. The CDR3 loop spans 15 amino acids. Trimming removed 1 base from V and 7 bases from J; junction bases left unmatched: 3. The CDR3 DNA sequence: TGCGCCAGCAGCCAAGGTAGCGGGGGGGCGAATGAGCAGTTCTTC. Its translation: CASSQGSGGANEQFF.

This chain uses TRBV6-5 with TRBJ1-1; tentatively, D is TRBD1 (6 bases). Germline loops: CDR1 MNHEY, CDR2 SVGAGI. The CDR3 length is 14 residues. The V end lost 6 bases, the J end lost 0 bases, and 11 bases lay between the germline ends. CDR3 sequence reads: CASSVTGLNTEAFF. DNA of the CDR3: TGTGCCAGCAGCGTTACAGGGTTGAACACTGAAGCTTTCTTT.

V and J are TRBV24-1 and TRBJ1-5, with unresolved D. The germline V gene has CDR1 KGHDR and CDR2 SFDVKD. Between the trimmed V and J ends, which lost 3 bases and 0 bases, there was a span of 5 bases. The CDR3 sequence is 14 residues long. Written as DNA, the CDR3 is TGTGCCACCAGTGATCTAGTTAGCAATCAGCCCCAGCATTTT. This translates into CATSDLVSNQPQHF.

The chain recombines TRBV11-2 with TRBJ2-1; 9 positions match TRBD1. The CDR3 has 14 residues. The V gene's germline CDR1 is SGHAT and CDR2 FQNNGV. The V and J ends lost 3 bases and 9 bases, in that order; junction bases with no gene match: 6. CDR3 bases: TGTGCCAGCAGCTTTGGAACAGGGGGCATTGAGCAGTTCTTC. Translating gives CASSFGTGGIEQFF.

The chain recombines TRBV12-2 with TRBJ1-5. TRBV12-2 is a pseudogene. This CDR3 comprises 19 residues. CDR3 in DNA: TGTGCAAGTCGCTTAGCCAGCGGATCGCTCCAGCGGCGCAATCAGCCCCAGCATTTT. Amino acids: CASRLASGSLQRRNQPQHF.

The chain joins TRBV6-5 to TRBJ1-2; D uncertain. The germline V and J ends were trimmed by 6 bases and 2 bases, with 16 bases remaining between them. Looked up from germline, CDR1 is MNHEY and CDR2 is SVGAGI. The CDR3 consists of 15 residues. The CDR3 loop reads CASSSLGLSNYGYTF. DNA of the CDR3: TGTGCCAGCAGCTCCTTAGGACTCTCCAACTATGGCTACACCTTC.

This clone was observed a single time. The chain employs TRBV5-1 and TRBJ1-3, with D maybe TRBD1 (5 bases). This CDR3 contains 14 residues. CDR1 and CDR2 from the germline V gene are SGHRS and YFSETQ. V was cut by 3 bases and J by 2 bases, with 9 bases left in between. The CDR3 coding sequence is TGCGCCAGCAGCTCAGGGTATACTGGAAACACCATATATTTT. Its translation is CASSSGYTGNTIYF. Supplemented by reference TRBV5-1 and TRBJ1-3, the full variable domain reads KAGVTQTPRYLIKTRGQQVTLSCSPISGHRSVSWYQQTPGQGLQFLFEYFSETQRNKGNFPGRFSGRQFSNSRSEMNVSTLELGDSALYLCASSSGYTGNTIYFGEGSWLTVV.

This chain uses TRBV3-1 (or the pseudogene TRBV3-2) with TRBJ1-1; the D gene is possibly TRBD1 (6 bases). Trimming took off 2 bases at V and 1 base at J, with 11 bases between the two ends. Germline loops: CDR1 LGHDT, CDR2 YNNKEL (reference sequence). The CDR3 length is 15 residues. The CDR3 loop is CASSQSDRRNTEAFF. The CDR3 bases are TGTGCCAGCAGCCAATCCGACAGGAGGAACACTGAAGCTTTCTTT.

The rearrangement links TRBV10-3 to TRBJ1-1; D is possibly TRBD1 (6 bases). CDR3 length equals 13 residues. The germline CDR1 and CDR2 sequences are ENHRY and SYGVKD. V lost 3 bases, J lost 11 bases, and 16 bases lay in between. CDR3 protein: CAISEGAGGKAFF. The CDR3 nucleotides read TGTGCCATCAGTGAAGGGGCGGGGGGCAAGGCTTTCTTT.